These T cell receptor beta chains were read from a single sample in a study of cytomegalovirus exposure and HLA in healthy donors. Data came from immunoSEQ multiplex PCR; TCRdb stores just in-frame clones and leaves some out. The data contain about 42,000 clones, about 50% of them singletons. The sequencing input was PBMCs. The receptors here all came from a human donor in good health. Both conserved end residues are part of each CDR3. Fields, in order: J gene, CDR3 length, V gene, CDR3 protein.

TRBJ1-2 15 TRBV19 CASSMSRDNSYGYTF
TRBJ1-5 13 TRBV18 CASSHSRDQPQHF
TRBJ2-7 13 TRBV29-1 CSVMDRGFYEQYF
TRBJ2-5 14 TRBV5-1 CASSPGQGLETQYF
TRBJ2-1 14 TRBV19 CASSIIGSLSEQFF
TRBJ1-5 14 TRBV28 CASSLWAVNQPQHF
TRBJ2-3 18 TRBV4-3 CASSQGHVQGARTDTQYF
TRBJ2-7 15 TRBV7-9 CASSQGIRAGYEQYF
TRBJ2-3 15 TRBV19 CASSRDRESTDTQYF
TRBJ2-3 15 TRBV7-2 CASSLVGTTTDTQYF
TRBJ1-1 21 TRBV21-1 CASSQNLTSGQGLNGNTEAFF
TRBJ2-2 12 TRBV27 CASSLNTGELFF
TRBJ2-3 15 TRBV11-2 CASSLRQGPFDTQYF
TRBJ1-2 15 TRBV6-1 CASRPRVFSDYGYTF
TRBJ2-3 15 TRBV4-2 CASSQGEGSTDTQYF
TRBJ2-3 14 TRBV4-3 CASSQRRATDTQYF
TRBJ2-3 18 TRBV7-3 CASSSRPRLAGARDTQYF
TRBJ2-3 14 TRBV9 CASSVVDSLGTQYF
TRBJ2-3 16 TRBV7-9 CASRPFDGGGSDTQYF
TRBJ1-2 11 TRBV20-1 CSAPPEGGYTF
TRBJ2-5 16 TRBV28 CASSYEAGVQGETQYF
TRBJ2-7 13 TRBV28 CAVGQTNSYEQYF